This record looks at one T cell receptor (beta chain) sequence and its context. Its cognate antigen is unknown. Germline is not matched at one junction end, which may reflect a read error. TCRdb re-analysed the reads in MiXCR, keeping a single row per CDR3 protein. The sample carries some 920,000 distinct CDR3 sequences, approximately 30% recorded once. The data stem from a study of T cell repertoires in cytomegalovirus infection. As for the study in general: Researchers turned to recently identified HLA-C-restricted CMV epitopes as well as well-studied HLA-B-restricted ones. Public TCR beta signatures marked donors with CMV infection and the matching HLA.

General observations from the study: People with CMV and the relevant HLA were identified by cumulative public TCR beta family frequency. Ex vivo responses were dominated by HLA-C-restricted CMV-specific TCR beta clonotypes.

This TCR was recovered from a human donor in good health (CMV status not recorded). Some clones in this sample may be carry-over from other donors' samples. Here the sequenced sample was cultured CD8+ T cells from PBMCs, taken from culture after CMV antigen stimulation.

This chain's CDR3 is CASSSPRGGHGEQFF. The CDR3 DNA follows: TGTGCCAGCAGCTCACCCCGAGGGGGGCACGGGGAGCAGTTTTTT. This sequence joins TRBV11-2 and TRBJ2-2; the D call may be TRBD1 or TRBD2 (6 bases each). This CDR3 is 15 amino acids long. Germline loops: CDR1 SGHAT, CDR2 FQNNGV.